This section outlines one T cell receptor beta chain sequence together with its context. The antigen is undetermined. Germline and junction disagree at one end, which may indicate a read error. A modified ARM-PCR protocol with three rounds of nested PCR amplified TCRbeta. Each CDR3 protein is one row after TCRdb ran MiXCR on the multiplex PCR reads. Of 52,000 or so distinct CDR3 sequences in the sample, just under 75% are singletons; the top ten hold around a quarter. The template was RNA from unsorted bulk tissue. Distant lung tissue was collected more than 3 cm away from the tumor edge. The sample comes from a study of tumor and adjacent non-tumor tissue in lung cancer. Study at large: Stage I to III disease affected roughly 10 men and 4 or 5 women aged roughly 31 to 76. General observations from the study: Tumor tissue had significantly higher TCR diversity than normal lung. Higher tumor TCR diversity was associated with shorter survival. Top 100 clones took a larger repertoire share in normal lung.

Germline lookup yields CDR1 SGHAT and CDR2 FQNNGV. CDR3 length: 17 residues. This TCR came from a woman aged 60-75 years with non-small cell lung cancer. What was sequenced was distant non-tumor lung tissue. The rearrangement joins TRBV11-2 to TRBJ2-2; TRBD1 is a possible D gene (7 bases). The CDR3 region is CVSSSPQGGRNTRELFF. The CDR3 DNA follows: TGTGTCAGCAGCTCTCCCCAGGGGGGACGGAACACCAGGGAGCTGTTTTTT.